Listed below are T cell receptor beta chains from one sample, sequenced in a study of CD8 T cells in ankylosing spondylitis. TCRdb re-called the 5' RACE reads with MiXCR, one entry per CDR3 protein. The sample holds 150,000 or so distinct CDR3 sequences, approximately 16% seen once. The sample was blood, either unsorted or a sorted T cell fraction (not recorded which). These receptors all come from a male donor with ankylosing spondylitis or in good health (not recorded which). Each CDR3 is given with its conserved first and last residue. The order of the fields is D gene, V gene, clone size, J gene, CDR3 DNA, CDR3 protein. The D gene is left open where the match is weak. For some rows the clone size is stated as once, few or many, or as a class when expanded; others skip it.

d_call: .
v_call: TRBV5-6
clone_size: many
j_call: TRBJ1-1
cdr3_nt: TGTGCCAGCAGCTTGGCGCGGGGGGCGAAAGTGAACACTGAAGCTTTCTTT
cdr3_aa: CASSLARGAKVNTEAFF

d_call: .
v_call: TRBV12-3/TRBV12-4
clone_size: many
j_call: TRBJ2-7
cdr3_nt: TGTGCCAGCAGTCTAGATACCGGGACCGCCTCCTACGAGCAGTACTTC
cdr3_aa: CASSLDTGTASYEQYF

d_call: .
v_call: TRBV4-1
clone_size: few
j_call: TRBJ2-7
cdr3_nt: TGCGCCAGCAGCCAAGATTCCCGGGGCCACGAGCAGTACTTC
cdr3_aa: CASSQDSRGHEQYF

d_call: TRBD1
v_call: TRBV6-6
clone_size: .
j_call: TRBJ2-7
cdr3_nt: TGTGCCAGCAGGACTGACAGGGTAATACACGAGCAGTACTTC
cdr3_aa: CASRTDRVIHEQYF

d_call: TRBD2
v_call: TRBV7-2
clone_size: .
j_call: TRBJ2-7
cdr3_nt: TGTGCCAGCGGACTAGCTAGCTCCTACGAGCAGTACTTC
cdr3_aa: CASGLASSYEQYF

d_call: .
v_call: TRBV10-2
clone_size: .
j_call: TRBJ1-1
cdr3_nt: TGCGCCAGCAGTGAGCCGGCTGAAGCTTTCTTT
cdr3_aa: CASSEPAEAFF

d_call: TRBD2
v_call: TRBV20-1
clone_size: many
j_call: TRBJ2-3
cdr3_nt: TGCAGTGCTCCCGCTACGCTAGCGGGAGCTGCAGATACGCAGTATTTT
cdr3_aa: CSAPATLAGAADTQYF

d_call: .
v_call: TRBV12-3/TRBV12-4
clone_size: .
j_call: TRBJ1-5
cdr3_nt: TGTGCCAGCACCCCCACAGGGATCAATCAGCCCCAGCATTTT
cdr3_aa: CASTPTGINQPQHF

d_call: TRBD1
v_call: TRBV29-1
clone_size: many
j_call: TRBJ1-1
cdr3_nt: TGCAGTTTCTCTTGGGGGACAGGGGGAACTGAAGCTTTCTTT
cdr3_aa: CSFSWGTGGTEAFF

d_call: TRBD1
v_call: TRBV15
clone_size: many
j_call: TRBJ1-6
cdr3_nt: TGTGCCACCAGCGTGGAACAGGGGAGAAATTCACCCCTCCACTTT
cdr3_aa: CATSVEQGRNSPLHF

d_call: .
v_call: TRBV28
clone_size: .
j_call: TRBJ2-7
cdr3_nt: TGTGCCAGCAGTTTAGACCTCGGACGGACCTACGAGCAGTACTTC
cdr3_aa: CASSLDLGRTYEQYF

d_call: .
v_call: TRBV4-1
clone_size: few
j_call: TRBJ2-3
cdr3_nt: TGCGCCAGCAGCCAAGTGGTGGAACAGGAGAGGCAGTATTTT
cdr3_aa: CASSQVVEQERQYF

d_call: .
v_call: TRBV18
clone_size: few
j_call: TRBJ1-2
cdr3_nt: TGTGCCAGCTCAAAGACTCTCGTTAGTTCCCACTATGGCTACACCTTC
cdr3_aa: CASSKTLVSSHYGYTF

d_call: .
v_call: TRBV5-1
clone_size: many
j_call: TRBJ2-1
cdr3_nt: TGCGCCAGCAGCCCCAACTCGCGGAAGGACAATGAGCAGTTCTTC
cdr3_aa: CASSPNSRKDNEQFF

d_call: .
v_call: TRBV5-1
clone_size: many
j_call: TRBJ2-1
cdr3_nt: TGCGCCAGCAGCACCGAAAATGAGCAGTTCTTC
cdr3_aa: CASSTENEQFF

d_call: .
v_call: TRBV20-1
clone_size: many
j_call: TRBJ2-1
cdr3_nt: TGCAGTGCTAGGCGGCTTGACAATGAGCAGTTCTTC
cdr3_aa: CSARRLDNEQFF

d_call: .
v_call: TRBV5-6
clone_size: many
j_call: TRBJ2-1
cdr3_nt: TGTGCCAGCAGCAGGGGCTGGGATGAGCAGTTCTTC
cdr3_aa: CASSRGWDEQFF

d_call: TRBD1
v_call: TRBV7-9
clone_size: .
j_call: TRBJ2-3
cdr3_nt: TGTGCCAGCGGGACAGGGTTAATGGGAGATACGCAGTATTTT
cdr3_aa: CASGTGLMGDTQYF

d_call: .
v_call: TRBV5-1
clone_size: many
j_call: TRBJ1-4
cdr3_nt: TGCGCCAGCAGCTTGGGACAATATAATGAAAAACTGTTTTTT
cdr3_aa: CASSLGQYNEKLFF

d_call: TRBD2
v_call: TRBV20-1
clone_size: .
j_call: TRBJ2-2
cdr3_nt: TGCAGTGCTAGAGCGGGAGGGCCTGGCGGGGAGCTGTTTTTT
cdr3_aa: CSARAGGPGGELFF

d_call: TRBD2
v_call: TRBV20-1
clone_size: few
j_call: TRBJ2-7
cdr3_nt: TGCAGTGCTAGGCCCATACGGGGGGGTTCCTACGAGCAGTACTTC
cdr3_aa: CSARPIRGGSYEQYF

d_call: .
v_call: TRBV5-1
clone_size: many
j_call: TRBJ1-3
cdr3_nt: TGCGCCAGCAGCTCCACAAACACCATATATTTT
cdr3_aa: CASSSTNTIYF

d_call: .
v_call: TRBV7-2
clone_size: few
j_call: TRBJ1-1
cdr3_nt: TGTGCCAGCAGCTTCTCCACGTTGAACACTGAAGCTTTCTTT
cdr3_aa: CASSFSTLNTEAFF

d_call: .
v_call: TRBV10-3
clone_size: .
j_call: TRBJ2-4
cdr3_nt: TGTGCCATCAGTGCCGGGGCCCTAGCGAAAAACATTCAGTACTTC
cdr3_aa: CAISAGALAKNIQYF

d_call: .
v_call: TRBV28
clone_size: many
j_call: TRBJ1-1
cdr3_nt: TGTGCCAGCCGAAGTAGGGGGAACACTGAAGCTTTCTTT
cdr3_aa: CASRSRGNTEAFF

d_call: TRBD1
v_call: TRBV20-1
clone_size: many
j_call: TRBJ1-4
cdr3_nt: TGCAGTGCTAGAGATCCCACCGGGACAGGGGGCTATAATGAAAAACTGTTTTTT
cdr3_aa: CSARDPTGTGGYNEKLFF

d_call: .
v_call: TRBV28
clone_size: many
j_call: TRBJ2-7
cdr3_nt: TGTGCCGTTACCGACCGCTCCTACGAGCAGTACTTC
cdr3_aa: CAVTDRSYEQYF

d_call: .
v_call: TRBV19
clone_size: .
j_call: TRBJ1-5
cdr3_nt: TGTGCCAGTATCAGAAAGGTGGGGAATCAGCCCCAGCATTTT
cdr3_aa: CASIRKVGNQPQHF

d_call: .
v_call: TRBV12-3/TRBV12-4
clone_size: .
j_call: TRBJ2-3
cdr3_nt: TGTGCCAGCCGTTCAGGGAGCACAGATACGCAGTATTTT
cdr3_aa: CASRSGSTDTQYF

d_call: .
v_call: TRBV5-4
clone_size: .
j_call: TRBJ1-1
cdr3_nt: TGTGCCGGCAGTCCACTGAACACTGAAGCTTTCTTT
cdr3_aa: CAGSPLNTEAFF

d_call: .
v_call: TRBV3-1
clone_size: .
j_call: TRBJ2-4
cdr3_nt: TGTGCCAGCAGCCAAAAGGGACAAGAAAACATTCAGTACTTC
cdr3_aa: CASSQKGQENIQYF

d_call: .
v_call: TRBV27
clone_size: .
j_call: TRBJ1-2
cdr3_nt: TGTGCCAGCAGTTTAACGGGGGATGGCTACACCTTC
cdr3_aa: CASSLTGDGYTF

d_call: .
v_call: TRBV10-3
clone_size: few
j_call: TRBJ1-2
cdr3_nt: TGTGCCATCAGTGAGTCGAGCAGGGTCTATGGCTACACCTTC
cdr3_aa: CAISESSRVYGYTF

d_call: TRBD1
v_call: TRBV3-1
clone_size: few
j_call: TRBJ2-5
cdr3_nt: TGTGCCAGCAGCCGAGGACAGGGTAGTCGGGAGACCCAGTACTTC
cdr3_aa: CASSRGQGSRETQYF

d_call: .
v_call: TRBV6-5
clone_size: few
j_call: TRBJ2-6
cdr3_nt: TGTGCCAGCAGTTACGGCGGCGGGATGACTGGGGCCAACGTCCTGACTTTC
cdr3_aa: CASSYGGGMTGANVLTF

d_call: .
v_call: TRBV27
clone_size: many
j_call: TRBJ1-1
cdr3_nt: TGTGCCAGCAGTTTAAGCTACGGGGCAGACGCTTTCTTT
cdr3_aa: CASSLSYGADAFF

d_call: .
v_call: TRBV25-1
clone_size: few
j_call: TRBJ2-3
cdr3_nt: TGTGCCAGCAGGGGGATTACAGATACGCAGTATTTT
cdr3_aa: CASRGITDTQYF

d_call: TRBD2
v_call: TRBV5-1
clone_size: few
j_call: TRBJ2-7
cdr3_nt: TGCGCCAGCAGCTTTTCTAGCGGGGCGGGGGCCTCCTACGAGCAGTACTTC
cdr3_aa: CASSFSSGAGASYEQYF

d_call: TRBD2
v_call: TRBV29-1
clone_size: many
j_call: TRBJ2-2
cdr3_nt: TGCAGCGTTCGTCGGACTAGCGGGAGAAGTACCGGGGAGCTGTTTTTT
cdr3_aa: CSVRRTSGRSTGELFF